This T cell receptor beta chain was observed in a study of beta chain features in type 1 diabetes. Overall study context: All samples yielded some 110 million examined sorted cells. Findings and limits, study-wide: The study found moderately but significantly shorter TCRB CDR3s in all four CD4+ subsets of Type 1 diabetes patients. Overrepresentation of cells with high TCR expression could result from cDNA sequencing.

Germline V lookup: CDR1 DFQATT, CDR2 SNEGSKA (reference sequence). The germline V and J ends were trimmed by 4 bases and 8 bases, with 11 bases remaining between them. This CDR3 has 11 amino acids. Points on this clone: Its antigen is not identified.

CD4+ cells of the naive, central memory, regulatory and stem cell-like memory types were sorted via CD45RO/CCR7/CD25/CD127/CD95/CD27. Sequenced material consisted of expressed TCRB transcripts (all of the isolated RNA was reverse transcribed). Mean read depth for naive, central memory and regulatory T cell samples was a few million reads. Produced via immunoSEQ multiplex PCR; TCRdb's table is partial and in-frame only. The sample lists 250,000 to 350,000 clones, roughly an eighth occurring once. This receptor was taken from a man aged 25-40 years with type 1 diabetes. The chain couples TRBV20-1 to TRBJ1-2, with D maybe TRBD1 (5 bases). Sequenced material: naive CD4+ T cells from blood. The CDR3 coding sequence is TGCAGTGCTATGTCAGGGCTGGGCTACACCTTC. It is translated as CSAMSGLGYTF.